These 22 T cell receptor beta chains were all obtained from the same sample, sequenced in a study of OX40 agonist ivuxolimab in advanced cancers. Method: immunoSEQ multiplex PCR; TCRdb's copy keeps in-frame clones and lacks some. The sample consists of some 8,900 clones, 70% of them appearing once. The starting material was CD4+ or CD8+ T cells sorted from blood, obtained in a trial of the OX40 agonist ivuxolimab. All receptors come from an adult with an advanced solid tumor such as melanoma, head and neck, liver or kidney cancer.

This clone showed up just a few times. This chain uses TRBV6-6 with TRBJ2-1; weak D call: TRBD1 (5 bases). The length of the CDR3 is 13 residues. The V end lost 10 bases, the J end lost 2 bases, and 12 bases lay between the germline ends. From germline, CDR1 is MNHNY and CDR2 SVGAGI (reference sequence). CDR3 DNA sequence: TGTGCCATGGCAGGGTCGCCCTACAATGAGCAGTTCTTC. This translates into CAMAGSPYNEQFF.

This clone was observed a single time. The chain is built from TRBV2 and TRBJ1-5; D call uncertain. Germline CDR1 reads SNHLY; CDR2 reads FYNNEI. Trimming pared 8 bases from V and 0 bases from J, leaving 11 bases between. The CDR3 has 14 residues. DNA of the CDR3: TGTGCCAGCCGGGAAATTTATAGCAATCAGCCCCAGCATTTT. Translated: CASREIYSNQPQHF.

The CDR3 DNA is TGTGCCAGCAGCTCCACAGGGCCTGTTGGTCTTCGGGATGAGCAGTTCTTC. Translated: CASSSTGPVGLRDEQFF. The rearrangement joins TRBV27 to TRBJ2-1, with D tentatively TRBD1 (6 bases). V lost 6 bases to trimming and J lost 8 bases, with 26 bases between them. CDR3 length: 17 residues. Looked up from germline, CDR1 is MNHEY and CDR2 is SMNVEV (reference sequence).

The chain couples TRBV29-1 to TRBJ2-7, with TRBD1 identical over 7 bases. The germline CDR1 and CDR2 sequences are SQVTM and ANQGSEA. The junction had 2 bases not matched to a gene; V was cut back by 6 bases and J by 3 bases. The CDR3 is 11 amino acids. CDR3 amino acids: CSVGQNYEQYF. The CDR3 DNA sequence: TGCAGCGTGGGACAGAACTACGAGCAGTACTTC.

The chain employs TRBV29-1 and TRBJ2-3, with D maybe TRBD1 (5 bases). This CDR3 comprises 14 residues. CDR1 SQVTM and CDR2 ANQGSEA come from the germline V gene. V was shortened by 4 bases and J by 3 bases, with 14 bases between the two germline ends. The CDR3: CSVVPAGLTDTQYF. CDR3 DNA sequence: TGCAGCGTTGTACCCGCAGGGCTTACAGATACGCAGTATTTT.

As concerns this clone: A read error is possible here, since a much larger clone lies one base away. The V call is TRBV11-2, the J call TRBJ2-1, with a tentative D call TRBD1 (6 bases). The CDR3 contains 14 residues. V dropped 5 bases and J dropped 6 bases, with 14 bases sitting between them. Per the germline V gene, CDR1 is SGHAT and CDR2 is FQNNGV. For the CDR3, the DNA is TGTGCCAGCAGCCCCTGGTGGGGGCTCAATGAGCAGTTCTTC. Translated: CASSPWWGLNEQFF.

The gene calls are TRBV5-6 and TRBJ2-5, with D perhaps TRBD2 (6 bases). Germline V gene data show CDR1 as SGHDT and CDR2 as YYEEEE. Trimming left V 2 bases short and J 3 bases short, with 11 bases between. This CDR3 contains 14 residues. CDR3 nucleotides: TGTGCCAGCAGCTTCGGGACTGTTAAAGAGACCCAGTACTTC. Its translation is CASSFGTVKETQYF.

CDR3 nucleotides: TGTGCCACCAGCAGGGGCCTGGGGGAGCAGTTCTTC. It codes for CATSRGLGEQFF. The chain is built from TRBV15 and TRBJ2-1; D gene uncertain. Germline CDR1 LNHNV, CDR2 YYDKDF (reference sequence). V was cut by 3 bases and J by 10 bases, with 10 bases left in between. This CDR3 has 12 residues.

CDR3 DNA sequence: TGTGCCTCTGGAGGACAGGGGGCAGCAGATACGCAGTATTTT. This translates into CASGGQGAADTQYF. This chain links TRBV28 with TRBJ2-3, with 11 bases lining up with TRBD1. The CDR3 runs 14 residues. J gave up 4 bases and V 11 bases, and 8 bases lay outside the gene matches. Looked up from germline, CDR1 is MDHEN and CDR2 is SYDVKM.

The genes are TRBV5-6 and TRBJ2-2; TRBD2 agrees at 8 bases. The CDR3 is made up of 13 amino acids. In germline, CDR1 is SGHDT, CDR2 YYEEEE. J gave up 5 bases and V 3 bases, and 0 bases lay outside the gene matches. This CDR3 reads CASSSGGTGELFF. CDR3 nucleotide sequence: TGTGCCAGCAGCTCGGGGGGGACCGGGGAGCTGTTTTTT.

This chain links TRBV5-4 with TRBJ1-4, with D possibly being TRBD1 (5 bases). There are 17 residues in the CDR3. Germline loops: CDR1 SGHNT, CDR2 YYREEE (reference sequence). With 0 bases removed from V and 5 bases from J, the gap between germline ends came to 17 bases. CDR3 DNA: TGTGCCAGCAGCTTGGGGGGGAGTGACCCTAAAAATGAAAAACTGTTTTTT. Protein product: CASSLGGSDPKNEKLFF.

The chain has TRBV10-2 and TRBJ2-1; tentative D call: TRBD2 (5 bases). CDR1 is WSHSY, CDR2 SAAADI, per germline. The CDR3 is 14 amino acids. V shed 1 base and J shed 9 bases, with 13 bases lying between them. The CDR3 loop is CASSEFKRAGEQFF. For the CDR3, the DNA is TGCGCCAGCAGTGAGTTTAAGAGGGCTGGTGAGCAGTTCTTC.

This chain uses TRBV9 with TRBJ1-1; D unclear. The CDR3 runs 13 residues. CDR1 and CDR2 from the germline V gene are SGDLS and YYNGEE. With 0 bases removed from V and 4 bases from J, the gap between germline ends came to 7 bases. The CDR3 DNA reads as TGTGCCAGCAGCGTAGATGGAGGCACTGAAGCTTTCTTT. Its protein product is CASSVDGGTEAFF.

A few counts support this clone. The gene calls are TRBV28 and TRBJ1-5; D is uncertain. Germline CDR1 is MDHEN and CDR2 is SYDVKM. This CDR3 contains 14 residues. V lost 1 base, J lost 4 bases, and 8 bases lay in between. The CDR3 coding sequence is TGTGCCAGCAGTTTATCCAGCAATAATCAGCCCCAGCATTTT. This codes for CASSLSSNNQPQHF.

The chain employs TRBV27 and TRBJ1-2; 8 positions match TRBD1. This CDR3 has 17 residues. J gave up 8 bases and V 3 bases, and 17 bases lay outside the gene matches. Germline CDR1 reads MNHEY; CDR2 reads SMNVEV (reference sequence). The CDR3 loop reads CASSFGGTGLPNTGYTF. The CDR3 bases are TGTGCCAGCAGTTTCGGCGGGACAGGCCTCCCCAACACCGGCTACACCTTC.

The rearrangement uses TRBV7-3 and TRBJ2-7, with 11 bases lining up with TRBD2. Germline V gene lookup returns CDR1 SGHTA and CDR2 FQGTGA. This CDR3 has 18 residues. V lost 2 bases, J lost 3 bases, and 12 bases stayed unmatched. The CDR3 reads CASSLAVRLAGGIYEQYF. Here the CDR3 DNA reads TGTGCCAGCAGCTTAGCGGTCCGTCTAGCGGGAGGTATCTACGAGCAGTACTTC.

This clone was detected only a few times. This chain links TRBV7-9 with TRBJ2-3, with D perhaps matching TRBD1 (5 bases). CDR3 length equals 12 residues. Germline V gene data show CDR1 as SEHNR and CDR2 as FQNEAQ (reference sequence). The V gene lost 6 bases and the J gene lost 9 bases, with 13 bases spanning the gap. The CDR3 DNA follows: TGTGCCAGCAGTTCGACAGCTCGGACGCAGTATTTT. It translates to CASSSTARTQYF.

The chain joins TRBV28 to TRBJ2-1, with D possibly TRBD2 on 6 matching bases. The V end was cut by 5 bases, the J end by 10 bases, with 12 bases between. This CDR3 has 12 residues. Per germline, CDR1 MDHEN and CDR2 SYDVKM. The CDR3 spells CASSLSSVEQFF. The CDR3 nucleotides read TGTGCCAGCAGTCTTTCTAGCGTCGAGCAGTTCTTC. The complete variable domain, with remaining parts taken from reference TRBV28 and TRBJ2-1, reads DVKVTQSSRYLVKRTGEKVFLECVQDMDHENMFWYRQDPGLGLRLIYFSYDVKMKEKGDIPEGYSVSREKKERFSLILESASTNQTSMYLCASSLSSVEQFFGPGTRLTVL.

The chain joins TRBV7-6 to TRBJ2-7; perhaps TRBD1 as D (6 bases). CDR3 length equals 13 residues. Germline-derived CDR1 and CDR2 are SGHVS and FNYEAQ. The V gene lost 5 bases and the J gene lost 1 base, with 9 bases spanning the gap. In nucleotides, the CDR3 is TGTGCCAGCAGCCCGGACAGATCCTACGAGCAGTACTTC. It translates to CASSPDRSYEQYF.

J is TRBJ2-7 and V is TRBV29-1, with a weak D call TRBD1 (6 bases). V lost 0 bases and J 2 bases, leaving 14 bases between the germline ends. The germline gives CDR1 SQVTM, CDR2 ANQGSEA. CDR3 length: 15 residues. The CDR3: CSVEDLVGQTYEQYF. The CDR3 DNA is TGCAGCGTTGAAGATCTTGTCGGACAGACCTACGAGCAGTACTTC.

The chain links TRBV28 to TRBJ1-4; D possibly corresponds to TRBD1 (5 bases). The CDR3 is 16 residues long. Germline V gene sequence: CDR1 MDHEN, CDR2 SYDVKM. V lost 2 bases, J lost 6 bases, and 16 bases lay in between. The CDR3 reads CASSLLPGGIHEKLFF. For the CDR3, the DNA is TGTGCCAGCAGTTTACTTCCCGGGGGAATCCATGAAAAACTGTTTTTT.

This chain's CDR3 is CASKGGRTYEQYF. Written as DNA, the CDR3 is TGTGCCAGCAAAGGGGGGCGAACGTACGAGCAGTACTTC. The chain employs TRBV27 and TRBJ2-7, with D perhaps assigned TRBD1 or TRBD2 (6 bases each). CDR1 MNHEY and CDR2 SMNVEV come from the germline V gene (reference sequence). Between the trimmed V and J ends, which lost 7 bases and 4 bases, there was a span of 14 bases. There are 13 residues in the CDR3.